This T cell receptor beta chain was obtained from a study of T cell responses to AZD1222 COVID-19 vaccine. Notes on this clone: Its target is not known.

Study observations and caveats: The donors showed a predominance of white British ancestry and of females, with possible underestimation of clonal diversity.

Assay used: immunoSEQ multiplex PCR; TCRdb lists only in-frame clones, some missing. The sample consists of some 150,000 clones, around 91% of them appearing once. The source material was peripheral blood, sampled on day 0 of AZD1222 vaccination. The TCR comes from an adult in good health.

DNA of the CDR3: TGTGCCAGTAGCTCAACAGGGAATGAGCAGTTCTTC. Residues: CASSSTGNEQFF. The chain is built from TRBV19 and TRBJ2-1, with D possibly being TRBD1 (6 bases). The CDR3 runs to 12 residues. The germline V and J ends were trimmed by 6 bases and 7 bases, with 10 bases remaining between them. The germline CDR1 and CDR2 sequences are LNHDA and SQIVND (reference sequence).